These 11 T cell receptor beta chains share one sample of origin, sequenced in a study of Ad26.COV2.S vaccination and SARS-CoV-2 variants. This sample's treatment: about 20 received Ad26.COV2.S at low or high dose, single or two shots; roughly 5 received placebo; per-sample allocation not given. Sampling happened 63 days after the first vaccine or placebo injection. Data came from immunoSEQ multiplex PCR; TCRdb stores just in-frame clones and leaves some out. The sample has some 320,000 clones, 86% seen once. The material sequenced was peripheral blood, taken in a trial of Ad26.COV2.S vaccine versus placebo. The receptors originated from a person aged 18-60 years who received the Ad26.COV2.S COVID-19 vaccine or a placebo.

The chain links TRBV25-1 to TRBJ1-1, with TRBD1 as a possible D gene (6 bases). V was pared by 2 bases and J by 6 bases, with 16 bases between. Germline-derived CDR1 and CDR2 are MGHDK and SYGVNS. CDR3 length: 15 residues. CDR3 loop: CASSEGGPGRAEAFF. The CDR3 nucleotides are TGTGCCAGCAGTGAAGGGGGGCCCGGTCGGGCTGAAGCTTTCTTT. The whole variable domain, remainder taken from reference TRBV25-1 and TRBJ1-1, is EADIYQTPRYLVIGTGKKITLECSQTMGHDKMYWYQQDPGMELHLIHYSYGVNSTEKGDLSSESTVSRIRTEHFPLTLESARPSHTSQYLCASSEGGPGRAEAFFGQGTRLTVV.

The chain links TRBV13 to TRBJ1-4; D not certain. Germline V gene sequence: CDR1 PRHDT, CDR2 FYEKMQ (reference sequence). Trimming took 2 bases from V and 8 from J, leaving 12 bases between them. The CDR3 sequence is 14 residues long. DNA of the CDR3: TGTGCCAGCAGCTTAAACCAGCAGAGAGAAAAACTGTTTTTT. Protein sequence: CASSLNQQREKLFF.

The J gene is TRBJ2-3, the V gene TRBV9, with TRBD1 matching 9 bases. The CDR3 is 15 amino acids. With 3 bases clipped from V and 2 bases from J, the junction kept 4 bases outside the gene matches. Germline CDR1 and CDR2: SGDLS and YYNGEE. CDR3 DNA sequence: TGTGCCAGCAGCGCCGGGACAGGGCACACAGATACGCAGTATTTT. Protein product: CASSAGTGHTDTQYF.

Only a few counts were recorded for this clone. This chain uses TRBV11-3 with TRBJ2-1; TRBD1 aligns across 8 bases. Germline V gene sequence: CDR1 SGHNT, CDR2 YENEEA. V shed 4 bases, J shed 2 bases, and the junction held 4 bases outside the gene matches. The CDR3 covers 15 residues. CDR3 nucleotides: TGTGCCAGCAGCTCCGGGACAGGAGCCTACAATGAGCAGTTCTTC. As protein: CASSSGTGAYNEQFF.

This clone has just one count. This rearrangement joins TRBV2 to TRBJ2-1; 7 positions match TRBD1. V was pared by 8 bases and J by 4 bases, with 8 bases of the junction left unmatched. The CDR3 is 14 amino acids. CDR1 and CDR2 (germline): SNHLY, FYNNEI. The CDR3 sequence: CASARQGSYNEQFF. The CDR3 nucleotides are TGTGCCAGCGCGAGACAGGGATCTTACAATGAGCAGTTCTTC.

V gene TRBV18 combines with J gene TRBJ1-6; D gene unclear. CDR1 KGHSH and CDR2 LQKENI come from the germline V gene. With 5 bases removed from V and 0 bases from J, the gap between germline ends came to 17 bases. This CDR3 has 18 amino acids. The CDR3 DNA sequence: TGTGCCAGCTCAGACGGGCCCCCCACCTCCTCCTATAATTCACCCCTCCACTTT. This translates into CASSDGPPTSSYNSPLHF.

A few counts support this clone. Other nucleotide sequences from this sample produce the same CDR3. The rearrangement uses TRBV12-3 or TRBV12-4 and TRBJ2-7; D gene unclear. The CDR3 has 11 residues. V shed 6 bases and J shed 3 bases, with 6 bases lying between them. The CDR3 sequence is CASSFSYEQYF. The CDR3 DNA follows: TGTGCCAGCAGCTTTAGCTACGAGCAGTACTTC.

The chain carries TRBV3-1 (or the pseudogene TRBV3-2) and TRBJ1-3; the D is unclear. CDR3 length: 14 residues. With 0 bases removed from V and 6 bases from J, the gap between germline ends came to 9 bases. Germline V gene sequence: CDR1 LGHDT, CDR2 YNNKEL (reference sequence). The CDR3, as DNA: TGTGCCAGCAGCCAAGAGCCGGCGACAAACACCATATATTTT. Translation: CASSQEPATNTIYF.

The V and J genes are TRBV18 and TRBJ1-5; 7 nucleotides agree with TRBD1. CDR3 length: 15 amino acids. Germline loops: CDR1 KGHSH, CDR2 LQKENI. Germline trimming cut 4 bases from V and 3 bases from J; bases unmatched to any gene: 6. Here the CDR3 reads CASSLETGFNQPQHF. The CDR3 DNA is TGTGCCAGCTCACTCGAGACAGGGTTCAATCAGCCCCAGCATTTT.

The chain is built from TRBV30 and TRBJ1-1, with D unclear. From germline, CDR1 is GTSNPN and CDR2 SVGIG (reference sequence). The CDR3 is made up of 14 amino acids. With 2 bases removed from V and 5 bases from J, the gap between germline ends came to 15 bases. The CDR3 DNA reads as TGTGCCTGGAGTAGAGGGATGGGAGTAACTGAAGCTTTCTTT. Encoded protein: CAWSRGMGVTEAFF.

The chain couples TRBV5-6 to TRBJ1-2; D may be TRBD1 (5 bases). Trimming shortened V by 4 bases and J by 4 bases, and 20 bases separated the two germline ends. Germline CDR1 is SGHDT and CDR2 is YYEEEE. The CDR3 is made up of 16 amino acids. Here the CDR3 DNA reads TGTGCCAGCAGCCCTATGCAGGGTAAAGGACGCTATGGCTACACCTTC. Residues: CASSPMQGKGRYGYTF.